The 7 T cell receptor beta chains below were found in one sample sequenced in a study of blood T cells in healthy people across ages. With a J-beta primer mix and a sample-barcoded 5' primer, a second PCR ran roughly 7 to 11 cycles. TCRdb re-analysed the 5' RACE reads in MiXCR, keeping a single row per CDR3 protein. Among approximately 800,000 distinct CDR3 sequences listed, approximately 53% were seen once. The sequencing input was blood. All receptors derive from a man of 80 years or more in good health.

The V gene is TRBV7-2, the J gene TRBJ2-1; 15 nucleotides match TRBD2. The J call is uncertain, as TRBJ2-7 better fits the DNA end. This CDR3 is built from 16 residues. Looked up from germline, CDR1 is SGHTA and CDR2 is FQGNSA. CDR3 amino acids: CASSLARGLAGGKQYF. As DNA, the CDR3 is TGTGCCAGCAGCTTAGCGCGGGGACTAGCGGGAGGAAAGCAGTACTTC.

The chain has TRBV7-9 and TRBJ2-2; D is undetermined. V lost 7 bases to trimming and J lost 7 bases, with 13 bases between them. The CDR3 extends over 13 amino acids. The germline V gene has CDR1 SEHNR and CDR2 FQNEAQ (reference sequence). The CDR3: CASTQMDGGELFF. The CDR3, as DNA: TGTGCCAGCACCCAAATGGATGGCGGGGAGCTGTTTTTT. The variable domain in full, with the rest retrieved from reference TRBV7-9 and TRBJ2-2, is DTGVSQNPRHKITKRGQNVTFRCDPISEHNRLYWYRQTLGQGPEFLTYFQNEAQLEKSRLLSDRFSAERPKGSFSTLEIQRTEQGDSAMYLCASTQMDGGELFFGEGSRLTVL.

The chain has TRBV12-3 or TRBV12-4 and TRBJ1-2; a weak D match, TRBD1 (5 bases). The CDR3 spans 15 residues. V was shortened by 5 bases and J by 4 bases, with 17 bases between the two germline ends. The CDR3 loop reads CASSPGGREGYGYTF. The DNA for the CDR3 is TGTGCCAGCAGTCCAGGAGGCAGGGAGGGCTATGGCTACACCTTC.

The chain couples TRBV29-1 to TRBJ2-7; D is perhaps TRBD2 (6 bases). CDR1 and CDR2 (germline): SQVTM, ANQGSEA. V lost 4 bases, J lost 5 bases, and 24 bases lay in between. This CDR3 spans 16 amino acids. The CDR3 region is CSVALGTGSVNHEQYF. Here the CDR3 DNA reads TGCAGCGTTGCCCTTGGGACCGGGAGTGTGAACCACGAGCAGTACTTC.

This clonotype was seen only a few times. V is TRBV29-1 and J is TRBJ2-6, with 7 nucleotides matching TRBD2. J gave up 0 bases and V 5 bases, and 7 bases lay outside the gene matches. CDR1 SQVTM and CDR2 ANQGSEA come from the germline V gene. The CDR3 is 16 amino acids. This CDR3 reads CSVWPSGGSGANVLTF. The CDR3, as DNA: TGCAGCGTTTGGCCTAGCGGAGGCTCTGGGGCCAACGTCCTGACTTTC.

This chain joins TRBV6-5 and TRBJ1-1; D not resolved. The CDR3 length is 13 residues. Germline CDR1 reads MNHEY; CDR2 reads SVGAGI. The V and J ends lost 1 base and 1 base respectively, with 4 bases between them. The CDR3, as DNA: TGTGCCAGCAGTTACTTGGAGAACACTGAAGCTTTCTTT. It encodes CASSYLENTEAFF.

DNA of the CDR3: TGTGCCAGCAGTTACTCGATTTCTTCCGGACAGAGGACCGTCTATGGCTACACCTTC. This codes for CASSYSISSGQRTVYGYTF. This chain uses TRBV6-7 with TRBJ1-2; the D gene is possibly TRBD1 (6 bases). TRBV6-7 is designated an ORF whose function remains uncertain. The length of the CDR3 is 19 residues. Trimming removed 0 bases at V and 4 bases at J, with 24 bases between.